This T cell receptor (beta chain) was retrieved from a study of blood T cell repertoires in COVID-19. In the study overall: The cDNA or gDNA used as material had been derived from T cells, B-cell-depleted T cells, or PBMCs.

Patients at the Seattle site were enrolled during active infection and followed longitudinally. The CDR3 covers 14 residues. Between the trimmed V and J ends, which lost 4 bases and 2 bases, there was a span of 11 bases. The germline gives CDR1 MNHEY, CDR2 SVGAGI. Per the original data handling: The authors estimated nucleated cell counts from reference gene primer amplification. Method: immunoSEQ multiplex PCR; TCRdb's copy keeps in-frame clones and lacks some. V, J and clone size are taken as reported in that table, and D and trimming were inferred from the DNA itself. The sample carries roughly 340,000 clones, approximately 91% recorded once.

The chain couples TRBV6-5 to TRBJ1-1; D is unresolved. The TCR comes from a woman aged 70 to 79 with COVID-19, enrolled during active disease. Specimen: peripheral blood. The CDR3 DNA reads as TGTGCCAGCAGTTTTCAGGCCCTAAACACTGAAGCTTTCTTT. Amino acids: CASSFQALNTEAFF.